These T cell receptor beta chains were read from a single sample in a study of human T cells and chemical hapten exposure. A single record per CDR3 protein comes from TCRdb applying MiXCR to the RACE reads. This table has over 300,000 distinct CDR3 sequences, about 5.1% appearing once. Sequenced here: whole blood, sampled in connection with sensitization to the hapten diphenylcyclopropenone (DPC). The receptors come from a woman aged 45-65 years with alopecia areata. Some clones in this sample may be carry-over from other donors' samples. Each CDR3 is given with its conserved first and last residue. D genes are given only for firm matches. Clone size is given for some rows only: seen once, a few or many times, or a class if the clone is expanded.

v_call	d_call	clone_size	j_call	cdr3_aa	cdr3_nt
TRBV18	.	few	TRBJ1-2	CASSTTENYGYTF	TGTGCCAGCTCCACGACGGAGAACTATGGCTACACCTTC
TRBV6-2/TRBV6-3	TRBD1	few	TRBJ2-1	CASRPNTGDRGGNEQFF	TGTGCCAGCAGACCAAATACGGGGGACAGGGGAGGCAATGAGCAGTTCTTC
TRBV10-1	TRBD1	.	TRBJ2-3	CASIGDSSTDTQYF	TGCGCCAGCATTGGGGACAGCAGCACAGATACGCAGTATTTT
TRBV12-3/TRBV12-4	.	few	TRBJ2-7	CASSRGLTTYEQYF	TGTGCCAGCAGCCGGGGACTGACCACCTACGAGCAGTACTTC
TRBV6-5	.	.	TRBJ2-7	CASSYSSSWFHEQYF	TGTGCCAGCAGTTACTCTAGCTCGTGGTTCCACGAGCAGTACTTC
TRBV7-9	.	many	TRBJ1-3	CASSSRNGNTIYF	TGTGCCAGCAGCTCCCGCAATGGAAACACCATATATTTT
TRBV5-1	.	many	TRBJ1-1	CASSGGRRAFF	TGCGCCAGCAGCGGGGGGCGGAGAGCTTTCTTT
TRBV7-2	TRBD2	many	TRBJ2-7	CASSMTSGGYEQYF	TGTGCCAGCAGCATGACTAGCGGGGGTTACGAGCAGTACTTC
TRBV5-6	.	few	TRBJ1-1	CASSFGTHNTEAFF	TGTGCCAGCAGCTTCGGGACACATAACACTGAAGCTTTCTTT
TRBV2	TRBD2	few	TRBJ2-7	CASTNGLAGAYEQYF	TGTGCCAGCACCAACGGACTAGCGGGAGCCTACGAGCAGTACTTC
TRBV2	TRBD1	.	TRBJ2-1	CATPDRGNSYNEQFF	TGTGCCACCCCGGACAGGGGGAACTCCTACAATGAGCAGTTCTTC
TRBV7-9	.	many	TRBJ2-7	CASSLPGGRYEQYF	TGTGCCAGCAGTCTACCCGGGGGGCGCTACGAGCAGTACTTC
TRBV20-1	.	.	TRBJ1-3	CSASQVSGNTIYF	TGCAGTGCTAGCCAAGTCTCTGGAAACACCATATATTTT
TRBV18	.	.	TRBJ1-5	CASSPDGDQPQHF	TGTGCCAGCTCACCGGACGGGGATCAGCCCCAGCATTTT
TRBV12-3/TRBV12-4	.	few	TRBJ2-7	CASSPGLREQYF	TGTGCCAGCAGTCCAGGACTACGCGAGCAGTACTTC
TRBV9	.	.	TRBJ2-7	CASSAGWEAHEQYF	TGTGCCAGCAGCGCGGGGTGGGAGGCCCACGAGCAGTACTTC
TRBV12-3/TRBV12-4	.	.	TRBJ2-1	CASSLKAYNDQFF	TGTGCCAGCAGTTTAAAGGCCTACAATGATCAGTTCTTC
TRBV28	TRBD2	many	TRBJ2-5	CASSSGAGPLQETQYF	TGTGCCAGCAGTTCAGGAGCGGGACCCCTTCAAGAGACCCAGTACTTC
TRBV9	.	many	TRBJ1-6	CASSETDGNSPLHF	TGTGCCAGCAGCGAGACCGACGGGAATTCACCCCTCCACTTT
TRBV28	TRBD1	few	TRBJ2-7	CASSSTGTGLEQYF	TGTGCCAGCAGCTCAACCGGGACAGGGCTCGAGCAGTACTTC
TRBV20-1	TRBD2	.	TRBJ2-7	CSAVKAGLYEQYF	TGCAGTGCTGTCAAAGCGGGGCTGTACGAGCAGTACTTC
TRBV7-2	.	few	TRBJ2-1	CASSPGVSYNEQFF	TGTGCCAGCAGTCCGGGGGTTTCCTACAATGAGCAGTTCTTC
TRBV4-3	.	few	TRBJ1-1	CASSRYQGTEAFF	TGCGCCAGCAGCCGCTACCAGGGAACTGAAGCTTTCTTT
TRBV2	.	.	TRBJ1-5	CASSQSAGYYQPQHF	TGTGCCAGCAGTCAATCGGCAGGGTACTATCAGCCCCAGCATTTT
TRBV2	.	many	TRBJ1-5	CASSVTGGNQPQHF	TGTGCCAGCAGCGTGACAGGAGGCAATCAGCCCCAGCATTTT
TRBV28	.	.	TRBJ2-1	CASRTRVSGEQFF	TGTGCCAGCAGGACCCGGGTTAGTGGCGAGCAGTTCTTC
TRBV7-6	.	.	TRBJ2-3	CASSSRTTDTQYF	TGTGCCAGCAGCAGCAGGACCACAGATACGCAGTATTTT
TRBV25-1	.	.	TRBJ2-3	CASTTSGGTASTDTQYF	TGTGCCAGCACTACCAGCGGTGGGACCGCTAGCACAGATACGCAGTATTTT